This TCR beta chain was sequenced for a study of T cell changes during pregnancy in multiple sclerosis. Profiled with immunoSEQ multiplex PCR; TCRdb holds only in-frame clones, not every one. The data hold 55,000 to 65,000 clones, with approximately 94% observed a single time. The V gene end was trimmed by 3 bases and the J gene end by 8 bases; junction bases not matched to a gene: 12. The V gene's germline CDR1 is MNHNS and CDR2 SASEGT. The CDR3 is 15 amino acids. This TCR was recovered from a female donor with multiple sclerosis, enrolled in a pregnancy study. The sample consisted of CD8+ T cells from peripheral blood mononuclear cells, taken in the third trimester of pregnancy. J is TRBJ1-2 and V is TRBV6-1; 7 bases map to TRBD1. The CDR3 spells CASSDARERGRGYTF. Written as DNA, the CDR3 is TGTGCCAGCAGTGACGCTCGGGAGAGGGGGCGCGGCTACACCTTC.